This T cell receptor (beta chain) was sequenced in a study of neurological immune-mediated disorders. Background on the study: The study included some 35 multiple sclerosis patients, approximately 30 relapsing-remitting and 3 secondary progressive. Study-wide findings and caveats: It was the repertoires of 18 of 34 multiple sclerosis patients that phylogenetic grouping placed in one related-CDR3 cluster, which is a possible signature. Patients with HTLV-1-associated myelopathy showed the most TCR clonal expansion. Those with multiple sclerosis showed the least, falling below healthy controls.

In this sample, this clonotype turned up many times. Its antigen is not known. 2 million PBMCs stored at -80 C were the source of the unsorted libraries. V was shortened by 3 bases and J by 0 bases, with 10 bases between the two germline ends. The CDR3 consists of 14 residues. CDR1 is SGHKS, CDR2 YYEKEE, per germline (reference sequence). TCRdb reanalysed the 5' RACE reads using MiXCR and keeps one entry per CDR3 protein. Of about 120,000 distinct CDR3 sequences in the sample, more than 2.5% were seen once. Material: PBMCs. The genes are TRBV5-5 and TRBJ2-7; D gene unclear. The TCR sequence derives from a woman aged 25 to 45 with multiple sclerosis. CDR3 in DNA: TGTGCCAGCAGCTCTACCAGCCTCTCCTACGAGCAGTACTTC. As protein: CASSSTSLSYEQYF.